Shown below are 7 T cell receptor beta chains from a single sample sequenced in a study of control samples from healthy donors and cancer patients. The data were produced by immunoSEQ multiplex PCR, yet TCRdb's version contains in-frame clones alone and is incomplete. The sample lists 48,000 or so clones, over 90% occurring once. The specimen sequenced was PBMCs. All receptors come from a woman between 50 and 59 years old with head and neck cancer.

The V call is TRBV7-9, the J call TRBJ2-7; D tentatively fits TRBD1 or TRBD2 (5 bases each). Germline V gene data show CDR1 as SEHNR and CDR2 as FQNEAQ (reference sequence). The V and J ends lost 5 bases and 2 bases respectively, with 13 bases between them. This CDR3 is built from 14 residues. The CDR3 DNA is TGTGCCAGCAGCCCCCCGGGACCTGCCTACGAGCAGTACTTC. This encodes CASSPPGPAYEQYF.

This rearrangement joins TRBV5-1 to TRBJ1-1; D is perhaps TRBD1 (5 bases). Germline V gene lookup returns CDR1 SGHRS and CDR2 YFSETQ. The CDR3 contains 14 residues. Trimming removed 0 bases at V and 4 bases at J, with 10 bases between. CDR3 amino acids: CASSLEGVVTEAFF. The CDR3 DNA is TGCGCCAGCAGCTTGGAAGGGGTGGTCACTGAAGCTTTCTTT.

In this sample, this clone turned up once. V usage is TRBV2 and J usage is TRBJ1-2; weak D call: TRBD1 (6 bases). CDR3 length: 16 amino acids. The germline V and J ends were trimmed by 4 bases and 0 bases, with 15 bases remaining between them. Germline V gene lookup returns CDR1 SNHLY and CDR2 FYNNEI. The CDR3 bases are TGTGCCAGCAGTGCCGCAAGAAGGGGGACTAACTATGGCTACACCTTC. Protein sequence: CASSAARRGTNYGYTF.

This chain connects TRBV15 to TRBJ1-2; no firm D call. Deletions cut 0 bases from V and 7 bases from J, with 15 bases between. The CDR3 totals 15 residues. The germline V gene has CDR1 LNHNV and CDR2 YYDKDF (reference sequence). The CDR3 coding sequence is TGTGCCACCAGCAGAGATGGGCGGGAGTTGGGTGGCTACACCTTC. It translates to CATSRDGRELGGYTF.

The chain joins TRBV27 to TRBJ1-5; TRBD1 matches 10 bases. J was trimmed by 7 bases and V by 8 bases; bases with no gene match: 5. This CDR3 comprises 13 residues. Germline V lookup: CDR1 MNHEY, CDR2 SMNVEV (reference sequence). As DNA, the CDR3 is TGTGCCAGCGGCGGACAGGGGGGACAGCCCCAGCATTTT. As protein: CASGGQGGQPQHF.

The chain uses TRBV11-2 and TRBJ1-6; D possibly corresponds to TRBD1 (6 bases). The length of the CDR3 is 15 residues. V was clipped by 1 base and J by 9 bases, with 13 bases between them. In germline, CDR1 is SGHAT, CDR2 FQNNGV. The CDR3 nucleotides are TGTGCCAGCAGCTTAGTGGGGGACAAGTCTTCACCCCTCCACTTT. It yields the protein CASSLVGDKSSPLHF.

This chain uses TRBV7-8 with TRBJ2-1; 10 bases are a match to TRBD2. Trimming cost V 6 bases and J 6 bases; bases outside gene matches: 2. From germline, CDR1 is SGHVS and CDR2 FQNEAQ. CDR3 length: 13 residues. CDR3: CASRLAGANEQFF. CDR3 DNA: TGTGCCAGCAGGCTAGCGGGAGCCAATGAGCAGTTCTTC. Filled out from reference TRBV7-8 and TRBJ2-1, the complete variable domain reads GAGVSQSPRYKVAKRGQDVALRCDPISGHVSLFWYQQALGQGPEFLTYFQNEAQLDKSGLPSDRFFAERPEGSVSTLKIQRTQQEDSAVYLCASRLAGANEQFFGPGTRLTVL.